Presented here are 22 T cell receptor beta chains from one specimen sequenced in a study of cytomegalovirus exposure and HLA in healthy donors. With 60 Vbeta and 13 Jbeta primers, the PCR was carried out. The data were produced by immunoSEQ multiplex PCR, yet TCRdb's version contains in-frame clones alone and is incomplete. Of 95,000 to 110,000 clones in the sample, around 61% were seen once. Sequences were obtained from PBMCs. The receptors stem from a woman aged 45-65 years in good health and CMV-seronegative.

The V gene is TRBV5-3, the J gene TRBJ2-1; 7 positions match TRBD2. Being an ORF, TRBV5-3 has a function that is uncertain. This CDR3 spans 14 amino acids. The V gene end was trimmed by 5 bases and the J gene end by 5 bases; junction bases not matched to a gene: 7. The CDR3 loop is CARSWTSRDNEQFF. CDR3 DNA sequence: TGTGCCAGAAGTTGGACTAGTCGGGACAATGAGCAGTTCTTC.

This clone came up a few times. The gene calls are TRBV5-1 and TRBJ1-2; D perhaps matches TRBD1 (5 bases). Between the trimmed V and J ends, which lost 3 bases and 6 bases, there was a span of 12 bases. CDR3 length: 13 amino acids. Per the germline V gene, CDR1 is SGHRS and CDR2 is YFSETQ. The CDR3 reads CASSSVKGDGYTF. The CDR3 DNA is TGCGCCAGCAGCTCCGTTAAAGGGGATGGCTACACCTTC.

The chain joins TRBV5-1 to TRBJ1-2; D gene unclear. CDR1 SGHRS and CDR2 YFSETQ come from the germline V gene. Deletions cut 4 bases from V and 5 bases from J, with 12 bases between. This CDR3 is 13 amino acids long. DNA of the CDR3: TGCGCCAGCAGCGAAAATAGAGCTTATGGCTACACCTTC. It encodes CASSENRAYGYTF.

The CDR3 loop reads CASSFQAGIINEQYF. CDR3 bases: TGTGCCAGCAGTTTTCAAGCGGGAATAATTAACGAGCAGTACTTC. The chain carries TRBV6-5 and TRBJ2-7; 7 bases are shared with TRBD2. Germline CDR1 reads MNHEY; CDR2 reads SVGAGI. This CDR3 comprises 15 residues. Trimming cost V 4 bases and J 5 bases; bases outside gene matches: 11.

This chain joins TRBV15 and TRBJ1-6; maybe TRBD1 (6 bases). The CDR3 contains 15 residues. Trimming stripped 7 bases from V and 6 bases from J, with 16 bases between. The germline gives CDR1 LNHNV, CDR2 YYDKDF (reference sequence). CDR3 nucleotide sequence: TGTGCCACCAAGGGGGAAGGACGCGGTAATTCACCCCTCCACTTT. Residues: CATKGEGRGNSPLHF.

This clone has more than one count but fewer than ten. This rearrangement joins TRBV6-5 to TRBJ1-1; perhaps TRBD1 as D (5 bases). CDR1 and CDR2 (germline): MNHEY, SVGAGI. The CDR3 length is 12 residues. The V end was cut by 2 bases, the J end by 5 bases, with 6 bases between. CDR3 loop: CASSYGGTEAFF. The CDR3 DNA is TGTGCCAGCAGTTACGGGGGGACTGAAGCTTTCTTT.

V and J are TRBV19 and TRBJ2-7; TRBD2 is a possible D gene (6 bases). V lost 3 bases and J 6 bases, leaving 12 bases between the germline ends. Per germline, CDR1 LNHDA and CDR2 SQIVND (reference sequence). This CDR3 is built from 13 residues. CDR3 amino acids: CASSIAGLSEQYF. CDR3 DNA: TGTGCCAGTAGTATCGCGGGGTTGAGCGAGCAGTACTTC.

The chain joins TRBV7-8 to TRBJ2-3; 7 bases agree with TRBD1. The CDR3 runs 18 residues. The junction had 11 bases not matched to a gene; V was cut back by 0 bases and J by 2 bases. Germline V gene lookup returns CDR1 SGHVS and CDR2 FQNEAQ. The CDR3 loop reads CASSLAGTVLLNTDTQYF. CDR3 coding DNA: TGTGCCAGCAGCTTAGCCGGGACAGTTCTTCTAAACACAGATACGCAGTATTTT.

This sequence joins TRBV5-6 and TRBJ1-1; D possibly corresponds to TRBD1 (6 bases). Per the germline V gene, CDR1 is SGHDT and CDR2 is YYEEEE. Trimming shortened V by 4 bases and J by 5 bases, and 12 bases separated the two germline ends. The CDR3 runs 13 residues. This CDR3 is CASSVQGRTEAFF. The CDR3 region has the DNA TGTGCCAGCAGCGTTCAGGGGAGAACTGAAGCTTTCTTT.

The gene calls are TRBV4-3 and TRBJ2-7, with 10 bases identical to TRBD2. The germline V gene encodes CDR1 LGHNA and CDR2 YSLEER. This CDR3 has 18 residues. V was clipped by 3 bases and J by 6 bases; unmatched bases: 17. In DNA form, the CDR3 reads TGCGCCAGCAGCCAGGACCAGTTCGGGCTAGCGGGAGTGGGCGAGCAGTACTTC. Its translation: CASSQDQFGLAGVGEQYF.

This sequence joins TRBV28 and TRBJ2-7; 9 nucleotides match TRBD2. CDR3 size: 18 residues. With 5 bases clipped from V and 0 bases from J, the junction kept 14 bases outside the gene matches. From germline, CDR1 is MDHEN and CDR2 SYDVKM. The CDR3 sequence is CASSPDEIAGDTSYEQYF. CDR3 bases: TGTGCCAGCAGTCCCGACGAGATAGCGGGAGACACCTCCTACGAGCAGTACTTC. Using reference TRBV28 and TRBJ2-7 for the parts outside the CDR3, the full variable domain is DVKVTQSSRYLVKRTGEKVFLECVQDMDHENMFWYRQDPGLGLRLIYFSYDVKMKEKGDIPEGYSVSREKKERFSLILESASTNQTSMYLCASSPDEIAGDTSYEQYFGPGTRLTVT.

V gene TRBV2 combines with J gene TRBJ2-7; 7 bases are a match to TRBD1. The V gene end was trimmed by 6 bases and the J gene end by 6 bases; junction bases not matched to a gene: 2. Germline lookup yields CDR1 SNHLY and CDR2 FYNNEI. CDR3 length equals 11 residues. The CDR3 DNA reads TGTGCCAGCAGGGCAGGGGGCGAGCAGTACTTC. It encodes CASRAGGEQYF.

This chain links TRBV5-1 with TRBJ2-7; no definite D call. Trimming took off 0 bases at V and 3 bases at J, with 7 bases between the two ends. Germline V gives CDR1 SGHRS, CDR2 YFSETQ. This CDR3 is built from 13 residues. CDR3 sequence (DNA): TGCGCCAGCAGCTTGGCCCCAGGCTACGAGCAGTACTTC. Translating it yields CASSLAPGYEQYF. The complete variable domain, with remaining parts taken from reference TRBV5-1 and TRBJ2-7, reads KAGVTQTPRYLIKTRGQQVTLSCSPISGHRSVSWYQQTPGQGLQFLFEYFSETQRNKGNFPGRFSGRQFSNSRSEMNVSTLELGDSALYLCASSLAPGYEQYFGPGTRLTVT.

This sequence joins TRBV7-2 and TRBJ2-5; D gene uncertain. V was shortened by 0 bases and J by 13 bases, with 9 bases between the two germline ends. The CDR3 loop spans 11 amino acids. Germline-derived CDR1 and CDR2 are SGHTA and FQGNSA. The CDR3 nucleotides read TGTGCCAGCAGCTTAGCGCTAAATCTGTACTTC. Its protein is CASSLALNLYF.

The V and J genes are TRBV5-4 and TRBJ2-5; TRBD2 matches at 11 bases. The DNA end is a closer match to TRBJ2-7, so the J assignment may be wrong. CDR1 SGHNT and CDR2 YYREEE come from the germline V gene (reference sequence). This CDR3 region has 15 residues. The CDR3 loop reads CASSRGTSGTYEQYF. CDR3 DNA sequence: TGTGCCAGCAGTCGAGGGACTAGCGGAACCTACGAGCAGTACTTC.

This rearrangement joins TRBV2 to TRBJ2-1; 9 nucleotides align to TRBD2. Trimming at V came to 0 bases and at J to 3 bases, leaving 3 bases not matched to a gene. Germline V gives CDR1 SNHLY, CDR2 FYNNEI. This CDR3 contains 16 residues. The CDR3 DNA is TGTGCCAGCAGTGAAGCAGCGGGGGGTTTCTACAATGAGCAGTTCTTC. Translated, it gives CASSEAAGGFYNEQFF. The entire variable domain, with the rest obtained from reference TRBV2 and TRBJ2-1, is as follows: EPEVTQTPSHQVTQMGQEVILRCVPISNHLYFYWYRQILGQKVEFLVSFYNNEISEKSEIFDDQFSVERPDGSNFTLKIRSTKLEDSAMYFCASSEAAGGFYNEQFFGPGTRLTVL.

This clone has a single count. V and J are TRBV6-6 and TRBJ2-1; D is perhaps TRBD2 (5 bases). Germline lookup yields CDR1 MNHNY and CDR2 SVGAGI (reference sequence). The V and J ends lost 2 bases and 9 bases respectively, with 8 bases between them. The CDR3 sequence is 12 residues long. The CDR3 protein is CASSYQEAEQFF. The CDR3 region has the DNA TGTGCCAGCAGTTACCAGGAGGCTGAGCAGTTCTTC.

Here the CDR3 DNA reads TGTGCCAGCAGCTTGGGACAGGGCCTAAACTATGGCTACACCTTC. Amino acid sequence: CASSLGQGLNYGYTF. The chain links TRBV5-8 to TRBJ1-2; 7 bases fit TRBD1. V trimming: 0 bases; J trimming: 2 bases; junction bases outside the gene matches: 4. The CDR3 spans 15 residues. Germline V CDR1 and CDR2: SGHTS, YDEGEE.

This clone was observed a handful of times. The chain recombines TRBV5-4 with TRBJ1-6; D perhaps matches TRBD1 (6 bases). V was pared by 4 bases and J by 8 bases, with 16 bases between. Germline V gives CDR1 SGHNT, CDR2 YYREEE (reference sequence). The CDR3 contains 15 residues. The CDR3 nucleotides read TGTGCCAGCAGCCAAAACAGGGCAGAGTATTCACCCCTCCACTTT. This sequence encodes CASSQNRAEYSPLHF.

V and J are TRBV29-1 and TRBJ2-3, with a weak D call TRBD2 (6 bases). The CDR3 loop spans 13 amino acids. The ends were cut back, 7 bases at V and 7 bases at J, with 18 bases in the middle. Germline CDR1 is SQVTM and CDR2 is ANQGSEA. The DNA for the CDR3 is TGCAGCGCCGGCCGGGACTCCAGTTATACGCAGTATTTT. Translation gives CSAGRDSSYTQYF.

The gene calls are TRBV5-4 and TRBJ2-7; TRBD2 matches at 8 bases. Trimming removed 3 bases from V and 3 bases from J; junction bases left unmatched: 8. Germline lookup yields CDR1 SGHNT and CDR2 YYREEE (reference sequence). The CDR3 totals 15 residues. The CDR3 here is CASSSTRLAHYEQYF. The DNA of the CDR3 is TGTGCCAGCAGCTCCACTCGACTAGCGCACTACGAGCAGTACTTC.

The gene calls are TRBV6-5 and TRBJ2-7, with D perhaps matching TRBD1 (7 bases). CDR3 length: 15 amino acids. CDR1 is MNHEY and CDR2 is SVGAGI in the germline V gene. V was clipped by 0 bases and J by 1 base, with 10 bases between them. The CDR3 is CASSYSAGGSYEQYF. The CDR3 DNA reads TGTGCCAGCAGTTACTCGGCAGGGGGGTCCTACGAGCAGTACTTC.